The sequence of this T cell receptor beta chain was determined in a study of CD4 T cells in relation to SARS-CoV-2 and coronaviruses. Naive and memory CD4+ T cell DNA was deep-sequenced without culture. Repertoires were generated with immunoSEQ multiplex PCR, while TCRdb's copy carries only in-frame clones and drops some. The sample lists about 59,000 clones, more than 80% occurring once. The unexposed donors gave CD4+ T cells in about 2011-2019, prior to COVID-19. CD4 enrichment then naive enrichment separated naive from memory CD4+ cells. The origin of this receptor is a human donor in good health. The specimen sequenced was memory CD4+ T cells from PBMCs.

The CDR3 is CASSQDLGSRSYEQYF. CDR3 in DNA: TGCGCCAGCAGCCAAGATCTCGGCAGCAGGTCCTACGAGCAGTACTTC. V is TRBV4-1 and J is TRBJ2-7; D ambiguous. V dropped 0 bases and J dropped 1 base, with 13 bases sitting between them. The CDR3 totals 16 residues. Germline lookup yields CDR1 MGHRA and CDR2 YSYEKL.